This T cell receptor beta chain was documented in a study of blood T cell repertoires in COVID-19. Study-wide context: The United States, Italy and Spain were the sources of the acute and convalescent COVID-19 samples. T cells, B-cell-depleted T cells, or PBMCs supplied cDNA or gDNA.

This CDR3 spans 13 amino acids. V was clipped by 5 bases and J by 5 bases, with 12 bases between them. CDR1 is SGHNT and CDR2 is YENEEA in the germline V gene. In the source study's methods: For nucleated cells, counts were estimated from reference gene primer amplification. Sequencing used immunoSEQ multiplex PCR; TCRdb keeps in-frame clones, though not all of them. V, J and clone size are taken as reported in that table, and D and trimming were inferred from the DNA itself. The repertoire holds roughly 180,000 clones, less than 95% seen once, with 0.6% to 0.9% in the top ten. In this sample, this clone turned up once.

The sample consisted of peripheral blood. The TCR sequence derives from a man aged 25 to 40 with COVID-19, enrolled during active disease. The J gene is TRBJ1-1, the V gene TRBV11-3; weak D call: TRBD1 (6 bases). The CDR3 region has the DNA TGTGCCAGCAGCCTAACACAGGGAACTGAAGCTTTCTTT. Residues: CASSLTQGTEAFF.